The next 3 T cell receptor beta chains were all read from a single sample in a study of T cells in Graves' hyperthyroidism and ophthalmopathy. Researchers amplified the TCR beta CDR3 regions from RNA transcripts. Using the HTBI primer set, a first-round RT-PCR was run on the TCR CDR3. TCRdb recomputed calls from the multiplex PCR reads with MiXCR, one row per CDR3 protein. The sample includes around 690,000 distinct CDR3 sequences, about 18% of them seen just once. Material for sequencing was blood. These receptors were taken from a man aged 45 to 65 with Graves' hyperthyroidism.

In nucleotides, the CDR3 is TGCAGTGCTAGAGAGCAGTCGGGGGGGAGTACGCAGTATTTT. This codes for CSAREQSGGSTQYF. The chain employs TRBV20-1 and TRBJ2-3; 8 bases map to TRBD2. The junction had 7 bases not matched to a gene; V was cut back by 0 bases and J by 8 bases. The germline CDR1 and CDR2 sequences are DFQATT and SNEGSKA (reference sequence). There are 14 residues in the CDR3.

This clonotype was found a few times. This chain uses TRBV28 with TRBJ2-1; 9 positions agree with TRBD1. The V and J ends lost 3 bases and 6 bases, in that order; junction bases with no gene match: 6. The CDR3 runs 15 residues. The germline CDR1 and CDR2 sequences are MDHEN and SYDVKM. The CDR3 here is CASSFFRDRVNEQFF. The CDR3 DNA reads TGTGCCAGCAGTTTCTTCCGGGACAGGGTCAATGAGCAGTTCTTC.

This clonotype was counted only a few times. The J gene is TRBJ2-1, the V gene TRBV4-1; 8 bases match TRBD2. The CDR3 has 16 amino acids. Losses at the gene ends were 3 bases for V and 0 bases for J; bases not matched to a gene: 4. Germline V gene lookup returns CDR1 MGHRA and CDR2 YSYEKL. The CDR3: CASSHVAGSSYNEQFF. In DNA form, the CDR3 reads TGCGCCAGCAGCCACGTAGCGGGATCCTCCTACAATGAGCAGTTCTTC.